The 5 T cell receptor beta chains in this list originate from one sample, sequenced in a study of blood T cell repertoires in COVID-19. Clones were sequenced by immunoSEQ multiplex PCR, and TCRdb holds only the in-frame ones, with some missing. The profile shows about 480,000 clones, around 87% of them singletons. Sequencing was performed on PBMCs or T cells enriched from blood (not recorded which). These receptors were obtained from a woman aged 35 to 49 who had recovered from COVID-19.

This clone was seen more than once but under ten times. CDR3 sequence: CASSVSTKTGYTF. For the CDR3, the DNA is TGTGCCAGCAGTGTCTCTACTAAGACGGGCTACACCTTC. V and J are TRBV2 and TRBJ1-2; D is unresolved. V lost 4 bases to trimming and J lost 8 bases, with 14 bases between them. Looked up from germline, CDR1 is SNHLY and CDR2 is FYNNEI. The CDR3 totals 13 residues. The whole variable domain, remainder taken from reference TRBV2 and TRBJ1-2, is EPEVTQTPSHQVTQMGQEVILRCVPISNHLYFYWYRQILGQKVEFLVSFYNNEISEKSEIFDDQFSVERPDGSNFTLKIRSTKLEDSAMYFCASSVSTKTGYTFGSGTRLTVV.

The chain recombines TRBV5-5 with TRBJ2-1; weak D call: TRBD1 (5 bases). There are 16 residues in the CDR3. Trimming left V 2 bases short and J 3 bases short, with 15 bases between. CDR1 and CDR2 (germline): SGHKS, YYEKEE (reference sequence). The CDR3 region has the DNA TGTGCCAGCAGCTTCCTCAGCAGGGCCGTCTACAATGAGCAGTTCTTC. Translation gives CASSFLSRAVYNEQFF.

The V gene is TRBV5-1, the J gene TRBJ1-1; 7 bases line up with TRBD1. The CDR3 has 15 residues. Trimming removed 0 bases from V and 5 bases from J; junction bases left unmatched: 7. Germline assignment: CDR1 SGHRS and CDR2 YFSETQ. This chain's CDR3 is CASSLVRQGVTEAFF. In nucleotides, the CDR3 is TGCGCCAGCAGCTTGGTTCGGCAGGGGGTGACTGAAGCTTTCTTT. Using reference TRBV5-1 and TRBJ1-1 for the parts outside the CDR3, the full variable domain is KAGVTQTPRYLIKTRGQQVTLSCSPISGHRSVSWYQQTPGQGLQFLFEYFSETQRNKGNFPGRFSGRQFSNSRSEMNVSTLELGDSALYLCASSLVRQGVTEAFFGQGTRLTVV.

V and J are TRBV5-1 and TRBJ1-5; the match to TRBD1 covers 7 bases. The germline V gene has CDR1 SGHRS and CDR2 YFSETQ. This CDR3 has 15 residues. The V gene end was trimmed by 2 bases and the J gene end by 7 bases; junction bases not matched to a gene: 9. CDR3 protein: CASSLDTGVGQPQHF. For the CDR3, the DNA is TGCGCCAGCAGCTTAGATACAGGGGTTGGGCAGCCCCAGCATTTT.

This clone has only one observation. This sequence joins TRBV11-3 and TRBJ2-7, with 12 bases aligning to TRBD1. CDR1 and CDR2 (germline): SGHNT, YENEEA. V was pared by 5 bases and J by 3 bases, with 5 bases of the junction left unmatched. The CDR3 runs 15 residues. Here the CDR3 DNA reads TGTGCCAGCAGCCCCGGGACAGGGGGCGGCTACGAGCAGTACTTC. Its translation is CASSPGTGGGYEQYF.